These T cell receptor beta chains were read from a single sample in a study of T cell responses to AZD1222 COVID-19 vaccine. Sequencing used immunoSEQ multiplex PCR; TCRdb keeps in-frame clones, though not all of them. The sample records about 64,000 clones, about nine tenths being singletons. Here the sequenced sample was peripheral blood, taken 28 days after the second dose of the MenACWY control vaccine. These receptor sequences come from an adult who received the MenACWY meningococcal vaccine as a control. Both conserved end residues are part of each CDR3. The order of the fields is V gene, clone size, J gene, D gene, CDR3 DNA, CDR3 protein. The D gene is left open where the match is weak. For some rows the clone size is stated as once, few or many, or as a class when expanded; others skip it.

v_call: TRBV19
clone_size: .
j_call: TRBJ2-7
d_call: .
cdr3_nt: TGTGCCAGTAGTAGGAGAAGCTCCTACGAGCAGTACTTC
cdr3_aa: CASSRRSSYEQYF

v_call: TRBV7-9
clone_size: .
j_call: TRBJ2-6
d_call: .
cdr3_nt: TGTGCCAGCAGCTTCTCTGGGGCCAACGTCCTGACTTTC
cdr3_aa: CASSFSGANVLTF

v_call: TRBV6-2/TRBV6-3
clone_size: .
j_call: TRBJ2-2
d_call: .
cdr3_nt: TGTGCCAGCAGCCGCGACAGACGAACGAACACCGGGGAGCTGTTTTTT
cdr3_aa: CASSRDRRTNTGELFF

v_call: TRBV5-4
clone_size: .
j_call: TRBJ1-3
d_call: .
cdr3_nt: TGTGCCAGCAGCTTGGACGGGAACTATGGAAACACCATATATTTT
cdr3_aa: CASSLDGNYGNTIYF

v_call: TRBV6-1
clone_size: .
j_call: TRBJ1-6
d_call: .
cdr3_nt: TGTGCCAGCAGTGAAGCCGGGAACGGATATTCACCCCTCCACTTT
cdr3_aa: CASSEAGNGYSPLHF

v_call: TRBV6-5
clone_size: .
j_call: TRBJ1-1
d_call: .
cdr3_nt: TGTGCCAGCACCAAATATGAGGAGAACACTGAAGCTTTCTTT
cdr3_aa: CASTKYEENTEAFF

v_call: TRBV23-1
clone_size: .
j_call: TRBJ2-3
d_call: .
cdr3_nt: TGCGCCAGCAGTCAACCAGATACGCAGTATTTT
cdr3_aa: CASSQPDTQYF

v_call: TRBV5-6
clone_size: once
j_call: TRBJ2-7
d_call: .
cdr3_nt: TGTGCCAGCAGCTTGGGAGGGCCCTCCTACGAGCAGTACTTC
cdr3_aa: CASSLGGPSYEQYF

v_call: TRBV7-9
clone_size: .
j_call: TRBJ1-5
d_call: TRBD1
cdr3_nt: TGTGCCAGCAGCTTCTCCCAGGGGGATAGCAATCAGCCCCAGCATTTT
cdr3_aa: CASSFSQGDSNQPQHF

v_call: TRBV7-2
clone_size: .
j_call: TRBJ1-5
d_call: .
cdr3_nt: TGTGCCAGCAGCTCAAGCGGGGCTACGAATCAGCCCCAGCATTTT
cdr3_aa: CASSSSGATNQPQHF

v_call: TRBV2
clone_size: .
j_call: TRBJ2-7
d_call: TRBD1
cdr3_nt: TGTGCCAGCAGGGTCTTAACAGGGGAAAATCAGGAGCAGTACTTC
cdr3_aa: CASRVLTGENQEQYF

v_call: TRBV10-1
clone_size: .
j_call: TRBJ1-5
d_call: .
cdr3_nt: TGCGCCAGCATCCCGCGATTTTATAGCAATCAGCCCCAGCATTTT
cdr3_aa: CASIPRFYSNQPQHF

v_call: TRBV3-1/TRBV3-2
clone_size: .
j_call: TRBJ2-7
d_call: .
cdr3_nt: TGTGCCAGCAGTCGTGGATCAGGCGGCTACGAGCAGTACTTC
cdr3_aa: CASSRGSGGYEQYF

v_call: TRBV6-5
clone_size: .
j_call: TRBJ1-2
d_call: .
cdr3_nt: TGTGCCAGCAGTTACCGGCCTGACTATGGCTACACCTTC
cdr3_aa: CASSYRPDYGYTF

v_call: TRBV21-1
clone_size: .
j_call: TRBJ2-3
d_call: .
cdr3_nt: TGTGCCAGCAGCAACCCTAGCGGAGCGGATACGCAGTATTTT
cdr3_aa: CASSNPSGADTQYF

v_call: TRBV2
clone_size: .
j_call: TRBJ2-7
d_call: .
cdr3_nt: TGTGCCAGCGAAAGTGCCCTCCACGAGCAGTACTTC
cdr3_aa: CASESALHEQYF

v_call: TRBV30
clone_size: .
j_call: TRBJ2-7
d_call: TRBD2
cdr3_nt: TGTGCCTGGAGTTTTAGCGGGCTCTCCTACGAGCAGTACTTC
cdr3_aa: CAWSFSGLSYEQYF

v_call: TRBV19
clone_size: once
j_call: TRBJ1-4
d_call: TRBD1
cdr3_nt: TGTGCCAGTAGTATACAGGGGGCGATACTGTTTTTT
cdr3_aa: CASSIQGAILFF

v_call: TRBV7-9
clone_size: .
j_call: TRBJ1-3
d_call: TRBD1
cdr3_nt: TGTGCCAGCAGCCCCGTCTCCCCGGGACAGTGGATGGGAAACACCATATATTTT
cdr3_aa: CASSPVSPGQWMGNTIYF

v_call: TRBV5-1
clone_size: .
j_call: TRBJ2-7
d_call: .
cdr3_nt: TGCGCCACCATAGTCAAAAAACAGGCGACCTACGAGCAGTACTTC
cdr3_aa: CATIVKKQATYEQYF

v_call: TRBV12-3/TRBV12-4
clone_size: .
j_call: TRBJ2-1
d_call: .
cdr3_nt: TGTGCCAGCAGATCAGAAGGTGAGCAGTTCTTC
cdr3_aa: CASRSEGEQFF

v_call: TRBV24-1
clone_size: .
j_call: TRBJ1-5
d_call: .
cdr3_nt: TGTGCCACCAGTGATTACGGAAATCAGCCCCAGCATTTT
cdr3_aa: CATSDYGNQPQHF

v_call: TRBV5-1
clone_size: .
j_call: TRBJ2-7
d_call: .
cdr3_nt: TGCGCCAGCAGCTTGGCAGGGAGCGAGCAGTACTTC
cdr3_aa: CASSLAGSEQYF

v_call: TRBV13
clone_size: .
j_call: TRBJ2-1
d_call: TRBD2
cdr3_nt: TGTGCCAGCAGCTTACTTCAAAGCGGGAGGGCCTCCTACAATGAGCAGTTCTTC
cdr3_aa: CASSLLQSGRASYNEQFF

v_call: TRBV5-1
clone_size: .
j_call: TRBJ2-1
d_call: .
cdr3_nt: TGCGCCAGCAGCTTGGTACCAGGGCCAAACAATGAGCAGTTCTTC
cdr3_aa: CASSLVPGPNNEQFF

v_call: TRBV30
clone_size: .
j_call: TRBJ1-1
d_call: .
cdr3_nt: TGTGCCTGGAGAGGTCCAGGGATGCGAGACACTGAAGCTTTCTTT
cdr3_aa: CAWRGPGMRDTEAFF

v_call: TRBV6-1
clone_size: .
j_call: TRBJ2-1
d_call: TRBD2
cdr3_nt: TGTGCCAGCAGTGAAGTCGTAGGTAGCGGGAACTCTCCTGAGCAGTTCTTC
cdr3_aa: CASSEVVGSGNSPEQFF

v_call: TRBV2
clone_size: .
j_call: TRBJ2-3
d_call: .
cdr3_nt: TGTGCCAGCCTGGGGGAATACACAGATACGCAGTATTTT
cdr3_aa: CASLGEYTDTQYF

v_call: TRBV5-6
clone_size: .
j_call: TRBJ2-1
d_call: TRBD2
cdr3_nt: TGTGCCAGCAGCCTCCCGGGGACTAGAGTCAACAATGAGCAGTTCTTC
cdr3_aa: CASSLPGTRVNNEQFF

v_call: TRBV11-2
clone_size: .
j_call: TRBJ2-1
d_call: TRBD1
cdr3_nt: TGTGCCAGCAGCTTCGGGACAGGGATCGGGGAGCAGTTCTTC
cdr3_aa: CASSFGTGIGEQFF

v_call: TRBV19
clone_size: .
j_call: TRBJ1-3
d_call: .
cdr3_nt: TGTGCCAGTAGTGGGACGGACCTCTTCTCTGGAAACACCATATATTTT
cdr3_aa: CASSGTDLFSGNTIYF

v_call: TRBV18
clone_size: .
j_call: TRBJ2-1
d_call: TRBD2
cdr3_nt: TGTGCCAGCTCACCACCCAGCGGGAGGTACAATGAGCAGTTCTTC
cdr3_aa: CASSPPSGRYNEQFF

v_call: TRBV27
clone_size: .
j_call: TRBJ2-5
d_call: .
cdr3_nt: TGTGCCAGCAGGGAGAACCAAGAGACCCAGTACTTC
cdr3_aa: CASRENQETQYF

v_call: TRBV21-1
clone_size: .
j_call: TRBJ2-7
d_call: .
cdr3_nt: TGTGCCAGCAGCAACCCATCAAAGGGGACAGGGAGAAGACGGAGGGAGCAGTACTTC
cdr3_aa: CASSNPSKGTGRRRREQYF

v_call: TRBV6-6
clone_size: .
j_call: TRBJ2-3
d_call: TRBD2
cdr3_nt: TGTGCCAGCAGTCGCTGGGGGGCGACTAGCGGAATCACAGATACGCAGTATTTT
cdr3_aa: CASSRWGATSGITDTQYF

v_call: TRBV27
clone_size: .
j_call: TRBJ1-6
d_call: TRBD1
cdr3_nt: TGTGCCAGCAGTATCGGGACAGGGCGTTATAATTCACCCCTCCACTTT
cdr3_aa: CASSIGTGRYNSPLHF

v_call: TRBV28
clone_size: .
j_call: TRBJ2-7
d_call: TRBD2
cdr3_nt: TGTGCCAGCAGTTTTCGGACTAGCGCAGCCTACGAGCAGTACTTC
cdr3_aa: CASSFRTSAAYEQYF

v_call: TRBV6-5
clone_size: once
j_call: TRBJ2-7
d_call: TRBD2
cdr3_nt: TGTGCCAGCAGTCCGCGACTAGCGGGATATCACGAGCAGTACTTC
cdr3_aa: CASSPRLAGYHEQYF

v_call: TRBV27
clone_size: .
j_call: TRBJ2-7
d_call: TRBD2
cdr3_nt: TGTGCCAGCAGTCCTCTAGCGGGAGCCCCCGAGCAGTACTTC
cdr3_aa: CASSPLAGAPEQYF

v_call: TRBV5-1
clone_size: .
j_call: TRBJ2-5
d_call: .
cdr3_nt: TGCGCCAGCAGCTTGACAAACCAAGAGACCCAGTACTTC
cdr3_aa: CASSLTNQETQYF

v_call: TRBV19
clone_size: .
j_call: TRBJ2-3
d_call: TRBD2
cdr3_nt: TGTGCCAGTAGTGGAGGGACTAGCGGCACAGATACGCAGTATTTT
cdr3_aa: CASSGGTSGTDTQYF

v_call: TRBV24-1
clone_size: .
j_call: TRBJ2-7
d_call: .
cdr3_nt: TGTGCCACCAGTGACCCCCCGACGGCCCCAATGGACGAGCAGTACTTC
cdr3_aa: CATSDPPTAPMDEQYF

v_call: TRBV28
clone_size: .
j_call: TRBJ2-7
d_call: .
cdr3_nt: TGTGCCAGCGAGGGCAGGGGGGGCTACGAGCAGTACTTC
cdr3_aa: CASEGRGGYEQYF

v_call: TRBV20-1
clone_size: .
j_call: TRBJ2-7
d_call: TRBD2
cdr3_nt: TGCAGTGCTAGTGTAGCGGGAGGAGGAGGCTACGAGCAGTACTTC
cdr3_aa: CSASVAGGGGYEQYF

v_call: TRBV16
clone_size: .
j_call: TRBJ1-2
d_call: .
cdr3_nt: TGTGCCAGCAGCCAATCTGCCCGGCAGGGCTACACCTTC
cdr3_aa: CASSQSARQGYTF

v_call: TRBV2
clone_size: .
j_call: TRBJ2-6
d_call: .
cdr3_nt: TGTGCCCGCTCAAGGTCGGGTTCCTCTGGGGCCAACGTCCTGACTTTC
cdr3_aa: CARSRSGSSGANVLTF

v_call: TRBV19
clone_size: .
j_call: TRBJ1-4
d_call: TRBD1
cdr3_nt: TGTGCCAGTAGCCCAGACAGGGCCCCTAATGAAAAACTGTTTTTT
cdr3_aa: CASSPDRAPNEKLFF

v_call: TRBV28
clone_size: .
j_call: TRBJ2-5
d_call: .
cdr3_nt: TGTGCCAGCAGAGACCAAAAGGGGGCCCAGTACTTC
cdr3_aa: CASRDQKGAQYF

v_call: TRBV5-1
clone_size: .
j_call: TRBJ1-1
d_call: .
cdr3_nt: TGCGCCAGCAGCTTGGAGAGCACTGAAGCTTTCTTT
cdr3_aa: CASSLESTEAFF

v_call: TRBV4-1
clone_size: .
j_call: TRBJ1-5
d_call: .
cdr3_nt: TGCGCCAGCAGCTATCCAGGAGCAAATCAGCCCCAGCATTTT
cdr3_aa: CASSYPGANQPQHF

v_call: TRBV3-1/TRBV3-2
clone_size: .
j_call: TRBJ2-5
d_call: .
cdr3_nt: TGTGCCAGCAGCCTCAGTTTGTTGGGCCAAGAGACCCAGTACTTC
cdr3_aa: CASSLSLLGQETQYF

v_call: TRBV5-4
clone_size: .
j_call: TRBJ2-1
d_call: TRBD2
cdr3_nt: TGTGCCAGCAGCTTGGGGGCCCCCTCACTAGCGGGGGCTTACAATGAGCAGTTCTTC
cdr3_aa: CASSLGAPSLAGAYNEQFF

v_call: TRBV24-1
clone_size: .
j_call: TRBJ1-5
d_call: .
cdr3_nt: TGTGCCACCAGTGATCCTGGGGGGGGGCCCCAGCATTTT
cdr3_aa: CATSDPGGGPQHF

v_call: TRBV5-5
clone_size: once
j_call: TRBJ2-5
d_call: .
cdr3_nt: TGTGCCAGCAGGACTCGGGGGGCTGGAAAGACCCAGTACTTC
cdr3_aa: CASRTRGAGKTQYF

v_call: TRBV5-4
clone_size: .
j_call: TRBJ1-4
d_call: .
cdr3_nt: TGTGCCAGCAGCGGGGGTGAGGCCCGGAATGAAAAACTGTTTTTT
cdr3_aa: CASSGGEARNEKLFF

v_call: TRBV11-3
clone_size: .
j_call: TRBJ2-7
d_call: .
cdr3_nt: TGTGCCAGCAGTTCGACACCTACGGAGCAGTACTTC
cdr3_aa: CASSSTPTEQYF

v_call: TRBV27
clone_size: .
j_call: TRBJ1-5
d_call: TRBD1
cdr3_nt: TGTGCCAGCAGTCTGACAGGGAACGGTAATCAGCCCCAGCATTTT
cdr3_aa: CASSLTGNGNQPQHF

v_call: TRBV5-1
clone_size: .
j_call: TRBJ1-1
d_call: .
cdr3_nt: TGCGCCAGCAGCGCAACCCCAGGGGCCCTGCTCTCTGAAGCTTTCTTT
cdr3_aa: CASSATPGALLSEAFF

v_call: TRBV4-3
clone_size: .
j_call: TRBJ2-3
d_call: TRBD1
cdr3_nt: TGCGCCAGCAGCCGAGGATACACAGGGGGAGATACGCAGTATTTT
cdr3_aa: CASSRGYTGGDTQYF